This TCR beta chain originates from a study of early T cells in non-severe SARS-CoV-2 infection. Looked up from germline, CDR1 is DFQATT and CDR2 is SNEGSKA (reference sequence). The CDR3 is 15 residues long. The ends lost 1 base at V and 1 base at J; junction bases unmatched: 6. Each CDR3 protein is one row after TCRdb ran MiXCR on the 5' RACE reads. The table lists some 58,000 distinct CDR3 sequences, around 12% of them singletons. The TCR originated in an adult who was a healthcare worker with PCR-confirmed SARS-CoV-2 infection or an uninfected control (not recorded which). The specimen sequenced was whole blood. The V call is TRBV20-1, the J call TRBJ1-2; 7 positions match TRBD1. The DNA of the CDR3 is TGCAGTGCTAGAGTCGGCAGGGGGGTTAACTATGGCTACACCTTC. It is translated as CSARVGRGVNYGYTF.